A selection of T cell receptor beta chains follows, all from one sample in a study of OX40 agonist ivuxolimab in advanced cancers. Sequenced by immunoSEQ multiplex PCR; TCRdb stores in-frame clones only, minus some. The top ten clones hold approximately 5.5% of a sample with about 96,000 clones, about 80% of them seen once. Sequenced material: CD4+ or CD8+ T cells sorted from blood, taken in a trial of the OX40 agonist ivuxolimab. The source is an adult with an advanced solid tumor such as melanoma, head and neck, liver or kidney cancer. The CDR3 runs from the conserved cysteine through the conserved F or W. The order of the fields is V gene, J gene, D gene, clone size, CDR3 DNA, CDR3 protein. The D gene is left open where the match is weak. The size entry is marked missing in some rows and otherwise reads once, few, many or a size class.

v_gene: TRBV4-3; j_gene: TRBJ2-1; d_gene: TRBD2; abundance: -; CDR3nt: TGCGCCAGCAGCCAAACGAGCGGGGGGGCGTATGATGAGCAGTTCTTC; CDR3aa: CASSQTSGGAYDEQFF
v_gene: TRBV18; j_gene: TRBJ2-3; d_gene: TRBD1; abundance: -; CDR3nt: TGTGCCAGCTCACCATTTATGGGGACAGGCACAGATACGCAGTATTTT; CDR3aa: CASSPFMGTGTDTQYF
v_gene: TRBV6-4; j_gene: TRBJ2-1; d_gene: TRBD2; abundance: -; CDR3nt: TGTGCCAGCAGTGGACTAGCGGGAGTACATGAGCAGTTCTTC; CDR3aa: CASSGLAGVHEQFF
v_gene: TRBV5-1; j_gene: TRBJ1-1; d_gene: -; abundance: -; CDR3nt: TGCGCCAGCAGCTTGTCTGGCCAGAACACTGAAGCTTTCTTT; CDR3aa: CASSLSGQNTEAFF
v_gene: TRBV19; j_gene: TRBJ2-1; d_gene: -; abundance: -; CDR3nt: TGTGCCAGTACCCCGGTCCTCCGGGGTGGTGAGCAGTTCTTC; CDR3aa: CASTPVLRGGEQFF
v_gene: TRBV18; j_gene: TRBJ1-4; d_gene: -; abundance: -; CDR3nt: TGTGCCAGCCAACCACGAGTAGGGTCTAATGAAAAACTGTTTTTT; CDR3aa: CASQPRVGSNEKLFF
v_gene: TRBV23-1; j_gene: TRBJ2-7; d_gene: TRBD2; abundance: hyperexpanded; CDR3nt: TGCGCCGTTGCTAGCGGGATCCTCACCTACGAGCAGTACTTC; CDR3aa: CAVASGILTYEQYF
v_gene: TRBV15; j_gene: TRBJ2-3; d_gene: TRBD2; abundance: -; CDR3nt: TGTGCCACCAGTCCCCGGGGGGACGCTAGCACAGATACGCAGTATTTT; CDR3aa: CATSPRGDASTDTQYF
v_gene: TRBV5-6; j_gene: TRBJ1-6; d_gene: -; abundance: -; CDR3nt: TGTGCCAGCAGCTTGGGGGCTCGATCGGGGAATTCACCCCTCCACTTT; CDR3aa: CASSLGARSGNSPLHF
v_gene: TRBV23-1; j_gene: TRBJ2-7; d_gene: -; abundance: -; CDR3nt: TGCGCCAGCAGTAAAAAAAGGACCCGCGAGGTCTACGAGCAGTACTTC; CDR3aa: CASSKKRTREVYEQYF
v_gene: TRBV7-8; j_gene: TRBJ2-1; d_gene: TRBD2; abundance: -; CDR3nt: TGTGCCAGCAGCCCCTTAGCGGGAGGGCCCTACAATGAGCAGTTCTTC; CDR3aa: CASSPLAGGPYNEQFF
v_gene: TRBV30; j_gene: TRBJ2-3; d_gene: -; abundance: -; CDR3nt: TGTGCCTGGGCCAGGGGCACAGATACGCAGTATTTT; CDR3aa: CAWARGTDTQYF
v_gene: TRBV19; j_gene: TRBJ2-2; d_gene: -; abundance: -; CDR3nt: TGTGCCAGTACCTCTGGAGGGTATATCGGGGAGCTGTTTTTT; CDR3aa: CASTSGGYIGELFF
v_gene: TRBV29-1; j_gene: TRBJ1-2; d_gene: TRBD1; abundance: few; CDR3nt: TGCAGCGCTGGGACAGGGTATAACTATGGCTACACCTTC; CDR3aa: CSAGTGYNYGYTF
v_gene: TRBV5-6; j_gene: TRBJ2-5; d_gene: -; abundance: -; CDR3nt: TGTGCCAGCAGCTTAAGAACAGGGGAGACCCAGTACTTC; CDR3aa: CASSLRTGETQYF
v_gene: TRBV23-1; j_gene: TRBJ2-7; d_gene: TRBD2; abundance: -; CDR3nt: TGCGCCAGCAGTCAATCTTCCGTCGGGGGGTTCCGACTCTACGAGCAGTACTTC; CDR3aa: CASSQSSVGGFRLYEQYF
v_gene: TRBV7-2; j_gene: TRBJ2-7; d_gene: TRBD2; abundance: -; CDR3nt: TGTGCCAGCAGCTTAAAGGGACTAGCGGGAGTCCCCTCCTACGAGCAGTACTTC; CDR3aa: CASSLKGLAGVPSYEQYF
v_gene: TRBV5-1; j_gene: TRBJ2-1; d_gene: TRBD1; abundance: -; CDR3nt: TGCGCCAGCAGCTTGGGAATCGGACAGGGGGCGAATGAGCAGTTCTTC; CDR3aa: CASSLGIGQGANEQFF
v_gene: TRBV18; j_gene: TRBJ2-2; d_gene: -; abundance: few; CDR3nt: TGTGCCAGCTCACCGGCTGAAGTGGGCCCAGGGACCGGGGAGCTGTTTTTT; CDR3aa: CASSPAEVGPGTGELFF
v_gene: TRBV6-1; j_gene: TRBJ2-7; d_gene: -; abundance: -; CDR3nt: TGTGCCAGCAGTGAACAATCTGCAGTAGTATCCTACGAGCAGTACTTC; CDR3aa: CASSEQSAVVSYEQYF